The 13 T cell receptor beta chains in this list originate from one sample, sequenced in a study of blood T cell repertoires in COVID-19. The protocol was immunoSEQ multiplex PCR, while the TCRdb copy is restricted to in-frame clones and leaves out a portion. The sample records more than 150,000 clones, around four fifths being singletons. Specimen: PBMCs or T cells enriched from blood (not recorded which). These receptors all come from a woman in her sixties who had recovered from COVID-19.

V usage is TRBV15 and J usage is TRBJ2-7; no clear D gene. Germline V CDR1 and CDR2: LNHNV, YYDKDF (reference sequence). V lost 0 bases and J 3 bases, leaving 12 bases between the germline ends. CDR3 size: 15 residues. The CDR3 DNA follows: TGTGCCACCAGCAGAGATATAATGGGCCGCTACGAGCAGTACTTC. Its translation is CATSRDIMGRYEQYF.

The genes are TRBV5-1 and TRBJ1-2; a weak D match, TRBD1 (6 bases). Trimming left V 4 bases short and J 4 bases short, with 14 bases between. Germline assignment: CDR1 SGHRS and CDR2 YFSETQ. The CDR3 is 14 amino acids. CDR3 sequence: CASSGTGFSYGYTF. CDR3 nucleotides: TGCGCCAGCAGCGGCACAGGGTTCAGCTATGGCTACACCTTC.

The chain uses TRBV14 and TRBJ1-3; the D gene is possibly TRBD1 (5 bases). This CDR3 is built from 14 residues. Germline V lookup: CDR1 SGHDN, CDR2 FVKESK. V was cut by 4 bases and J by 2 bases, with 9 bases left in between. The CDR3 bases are TGTGCCAGCAGCCCTCTGGGGCCTGGAAACACCATATATTTT. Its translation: CASSPLGPGNTIYF.

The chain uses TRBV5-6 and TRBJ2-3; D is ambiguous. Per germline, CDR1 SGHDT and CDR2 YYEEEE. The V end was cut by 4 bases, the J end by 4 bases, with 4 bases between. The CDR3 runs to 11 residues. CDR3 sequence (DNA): TGTGCCAGCAGCCGTGCAGATACGCAGTATTTT. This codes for CASSRADTQYF.

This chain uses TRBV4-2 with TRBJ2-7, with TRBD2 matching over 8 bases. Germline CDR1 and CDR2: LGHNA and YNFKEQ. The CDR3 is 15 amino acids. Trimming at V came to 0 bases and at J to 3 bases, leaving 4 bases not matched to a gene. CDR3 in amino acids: CASSQEFSGSYEQYF. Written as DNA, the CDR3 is TGTGCCAGCAGCCAAGAATTCAGCGGGAGCTACGAGCAGTACTTC.

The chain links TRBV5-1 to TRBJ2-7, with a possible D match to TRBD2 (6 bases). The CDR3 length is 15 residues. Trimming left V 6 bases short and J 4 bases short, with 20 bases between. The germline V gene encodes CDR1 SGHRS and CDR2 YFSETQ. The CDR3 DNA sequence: TGCGCCAGCAAGGGGCAGGGACTGGCCAAGTACGAGCAGTACTTC. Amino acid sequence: CASKGQGLAKYEQYF.

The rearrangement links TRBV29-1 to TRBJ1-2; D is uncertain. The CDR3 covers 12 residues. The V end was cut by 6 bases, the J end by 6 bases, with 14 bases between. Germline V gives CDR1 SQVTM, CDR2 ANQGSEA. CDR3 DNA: TGCAGCGTCAGACATTATCGAGATGGCTACACCTTC. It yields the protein CSVRHYRDGYTF.

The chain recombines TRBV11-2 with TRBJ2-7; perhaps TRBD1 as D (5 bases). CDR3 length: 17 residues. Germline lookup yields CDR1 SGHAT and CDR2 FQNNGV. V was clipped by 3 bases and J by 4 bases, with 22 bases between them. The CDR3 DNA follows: TGTGCCAGCAGCTTCCCCGCGAGGTCCCCAGGGCAATACGAGCAGTACTTC. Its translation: CASSFPARSPGQYEQYF.

CDR3 sequence (DNA): TGTGCCACCGAACTCGTCCCCCTCCACTTT. Protein product: CATELVPLHF. This chain links TRBV12-3 or TRBV12-4 with TRBJ1-6; D not certain. The V end lost 10 bases, the J end lost 13 bases, and 11 bases lay between the germline ends. The CDR3 contains 10 residues.

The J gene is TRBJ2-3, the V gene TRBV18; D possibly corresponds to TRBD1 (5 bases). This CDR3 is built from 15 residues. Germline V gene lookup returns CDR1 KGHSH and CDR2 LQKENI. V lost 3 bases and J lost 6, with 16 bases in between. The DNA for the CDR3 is TGTGCCAGCTCACCCCCAGCTGGGGCGATCGATACGCAGTATTTT. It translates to CASSPPAGAIDTQYF.

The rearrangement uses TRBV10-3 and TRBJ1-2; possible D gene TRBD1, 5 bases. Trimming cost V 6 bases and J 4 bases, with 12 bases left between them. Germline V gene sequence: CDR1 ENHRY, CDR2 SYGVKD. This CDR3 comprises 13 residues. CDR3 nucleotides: TGTGCCATCAGACCGGACACCGGCTATGGCTACACCTTC. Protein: CAIRPDTGYGYTF.

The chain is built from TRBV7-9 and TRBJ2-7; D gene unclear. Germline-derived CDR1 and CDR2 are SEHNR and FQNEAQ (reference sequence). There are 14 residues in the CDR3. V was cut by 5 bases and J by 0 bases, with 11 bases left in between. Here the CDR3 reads CASSPLGSSYEQYF. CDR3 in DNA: TGTGCCAGCAGCCCCCTTGGCAGCTCCTACGAGCAGTACTTC.

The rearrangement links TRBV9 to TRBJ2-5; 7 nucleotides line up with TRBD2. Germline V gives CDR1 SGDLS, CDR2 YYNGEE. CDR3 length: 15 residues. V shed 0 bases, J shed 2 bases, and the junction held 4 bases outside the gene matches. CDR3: CASSVGGSGQETQYF. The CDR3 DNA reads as TGTGCCAGCAGCGTAGGTGGTAGCGGGCAAGAGACCCAGTACTTC.